The rows below give T cell receptor beta chains drawn from one sample of a study of Ad26.COV2.S vaccination and SARS-CoV-2 variants. Sequenced by immunoSEQ multiplex PCR; TCRdb stores in-frame clones only, minus some. The sample has fewer than 400,000 clones; about 85% are singletons. The specimen was peripheral blood, collected in a trial of Ad26.COV2.S vaccine versus placebo. These receptors all stem from a person aged 18 to 59 who received the Ad26.COV2.S COVID-19 vaccine or a placebo. The CDR3 runs from the conserved cysteine through the conserved F or W. The D gene is left open where the match is weak. Expanded clones are given a class, and other clones once, few, many or no size at all.

cdr3_nt cdr3_aa j_call v_call clone_size d_call
TGTGCCAGCAGTTACTCGGATTATGGCTACACCTTC CASSYSDYGYTF TRBJ1-2 TRBV6-5 - -
TGTGCCAGCAGTGCCGGGACAGCCCCCGGCGAAGGTCCCGGGGAGCTGTTTTTT CASSAGTAPGEGPGELFF TRBJ2-2 TRBV2 - TRBD1
TGTGCCAGCAGTGAATGGGGCCGCGGGGTAGAGACCCAGTACTTC CASSEWGRGVETQYF TRBJ2-5 TRBV6-1 - -
TGCGCCAGCAGCTACTTGCAGGGGACCACCGGGGAGCTGTTTTTT CASSYLQGTTGELFF TRBJ2-2 TRBV5-1 - -
TGTGCCAGCACCCGTAAGGACGGAGGACGCGAGCAGTACTTC CASTRKDGGREQYF TRBJ2-7 TRBV3-1/TRBV3-2 few -
TGTGCCATCCGGACTAGCGGGTCGTCGGCGAACACCGGGGAGCTGTTTTTT CAIRTSGSSANTGELFF TRBJ2-2 TRBV10-3 - TRBD2
TGTGCCAGCAGCCGACCAAACAGGGGCGACTATGGCTACACCTTC CASSRPNRGDYGYTF TRBJ1-2 TRBV5-6 few TRBD1
TGTGCCAGCTCACCCGACACCGGGGAGCAGTACTTC CASSPDTGEQYF TRBJ2-7 TRBV18 few -
TGTGCCAGCAGTGAGCAAGGTAGCCCCTACGAGCAGTACTTC CASSEQGSPYEQYF TRBJ2-7 TRBV6-1 - -
TGCAGCGTCCGAAGGACGGAGCTGACTGAAGCTTTCTTT CSVRRTELTEAFF TRBJ1-1 TRBV29-1 - -
TGTGCCAGCAGCCCCCCGAATGGGGGTACTAAAGATACGCAGTATTTT CASSPPNGGTKDTQYF TRBJ2-3 TRBV7-8 - -
TGTGCCAGCAGCCGATTGGGGGACATCAAGCAGTACTTC CASSRLGDIKQYF TRBJ2-7 TRBV12-3/TRBV12-4 once -
TGTGCCAGCGCCCGGTCGGGGTCTGAAGCTTTCTTT CASARSGSEAFF TRBJ1-1 TRBV7-9 - -
TGTGCCAGCAGCCCTGACAGGAGGACGCAGTATTTT CASSPDRRTQYF TRBJ2-3 TRBV5-4 - -
TGTGCCAGCAGCTTAGTTAGTAACGAGCAGTTCTTC CASSLVSNEQFF TRBJ2-1 TRBV11-2 - -
TGCAGTGCTAGTTATAGGACAGGGTATAATTCACCCCTCCACTTT CSASYRTGYNSPLHF TRBJ1-6 TRBV20-1 many TRBD1
TGTGCCAGCAGTTCGAAGGTTTCTTATGAAGCTTTCTTT CASSSKVSYEAFF TRBJ1-1 TRBV6-6 once -
TGCGCCAGCAGCCAAGAACCCATGTCACCGACAGATACGCAGTATTTT CASSQEPMSPTDTQYF TRBJ2-3 TRBV4-1 - -
TGCGCCAGCAGCCAAGAATCCAGGGGGTATTCTTATCCCGGGGAGCTGTTTTTT CASSQESRGYSYPGELFF TRBJ2-2 TRBV4-1 - TRBD1
TGTGCCAGTAGTTCGCAGACTAATCAGCCCCAGCATTTT CASSSQTNQPQHF TRBJ1-5 TRBV19 - -
TGTGCCAGCAGTGACTACGAGCAGTACTTC CASSDYEQYF TRBJ2-7 TRBV6-1 - -
TGTGCCAGCAGACCGGGACAGGGGTATGGCTACACCTTC CASRPGQGYGYTF TRBJ1-2 TRBV2 - TRBD1
TGTGCCAGCAGTTTTTCAGGGGGCGGCGGATATGGCTACACCTTC CASSFSGGGGYGYTF TRBJ1-2 TRBV28 - TRBD1
TGTGCCAGCACCGAGCCCATGAACACTGAAGCTTTCTTT CASTEPMNTEAFF TRBJ1-1 TRBV2 - -
TGTGCCAGCAGTTACTCACAGTTCTCGAACACCGGGGAGCTGTTTTTT CASSYSQFSNTGELFF TRBJ2-2 TRBV6-5 - -
TGTGCCAGTAGTCCGACGATGCGGGAGACCCAGTACTTC CASSPTMRETQYF TRBJ2-5 TRBV19 - -